A single sample gave rise to the 32 T cell receptor beta chains below, sequenced in a study of vaccination effects on CD4 cells after COVID-19 (dated by TCRdb to the early 2020s). To identify antigen-specific CD4+ T cell clonotypes by their expansion, the ViraFEST assay first stimulated PBMC with viral peptide pools and then applied TCR sequencing. After more than nine days of culture, CD4+ T cells were isolated with the EasySep CD4+ T cell isolation kit. The method was the immunoSEQ multiplex PCR assay. Imported from immuneACCESS, the table was reduced by TCRdb to in-frame sequences with V and J called. These copies leave out some clones; in studies compared against another copy, an unresolved V gene accounts for under half, and the cause of the remainder is not known. The sample yields 50,000 to 65,000 clones; roughly 81% were counted once. The top ten clonotypes cover about 2.5% of the sample.

Their antigens remain unidentified. The source was CD4+ T cells from PBMCs cultured with HCoV-229E spike peptides, collected before COVID-19 vaccination. Per the publication, the cell subset or site label means: HCoV-229E spike overlapping peptide pool stimulation. The receptors here all came from a human donor who received a COVID-19 vaccine.

The chain couples TRBV9 to TRBJ2-6; 7 bases map to TRBD1. Germline assignment: CDR1 SGDLS and CDR2 YYNGEE. V shed 3 bases, J shed 3 bases, and the junction held 3 bases outside the gene matches. The CDR3 contains 15 residues. The DNA of the CDR3 is TGTGCCAGCAGCGCGACAGGGTTTGGGGCCAACGTCCTGACTTTC. Its protein product is CASSATGFGANVLTF. The variable domain in full, completed from reference TRBV9 and TRBJ2-6, reads DSGVTQTPKHLITATGQRVTLRCSPRSGDLSVYWYQQSLDQGLQFLIQYYNGEERAKGNILERFSAQQFPDLHSELNLSSLELGDSALYFCASSATGFGANVLTFGAGSRLTVL.

The rearrangement joins TRBV18 to TRBJ2-7; TRBD2 aligns across 13 bases. The trim removed 3 bases at V and 4 bases at J, leaving 9 bases unmatched. The CDR3 extends over 17 amino acids. Germline V lookup: CDR1 KGHSH, CDR2 LQKENI. The CDR3 region is CASSPGGLAGATYEQYV. The CDR3, as DNA: TGTGCCAGCTCACCGGGAGGACTAGCGGGGGCCACATACGAGCAGTACGTC.

This chain uses TRBV6-6 with TRBJ1-2; 8 nucleotides line up with TRBD1. V was clipped by 0 bases and J by 4 bases; unmatched bases: 4. The germline V gene has CDR1 MNHNY and CDR2 SVGAGI (reference sequence). The length of the CDR3 is 15 residues. The chain's CDR3 is CASSYSATGAYGYTF. CDR3 in DNA: TGTGCCAGCAGTTACTCAGCGACAGGGGCCTATGGCTACACCTTC.

The rearrangement links TRBV6-5 to TRBJ1-2; no clear D. V gave up 6 bases and J gave up 8 bases, with 19 bases separating them. This CDR3 is 14 amino acids long. Germline-derived CDR1 and CDR2 are MNHEY and SVGAGI. This CDR3 is CASRNGLGSSGYTF. Here the CDR3 DNA reads TGTGCCAGCAGGAATGGGTTGGGTTCGTCCGGCTACACCTTC.

The CDR3, as DNA: TGTGCCAGCTCACCGAGACAGGGAGAAAGTCCCACTGAAGCTTTCTTT. Protein product: CASSPRQGESPTEAFF. The V and J genes are TRBV18 and TRBJ1-1; 7 bases fit TRBD1. From germline, CDR1 is KGHSH and CDR2 LQKENI. J lost 4 bases, V lost 3 bases, and 11 bases had no gene match. The CDR3 spans 16 residues. Based on the CDR3 plus reference TRBV18 and TRBJ1-1, the full variable domain is NAGVMQNPRHLVRRRGQEARLRCSPMKGHSHVYWYRQLPEEGLKFMVYLQKENIIDESGMPKERFSAEFPKEGPSILRIQQVVRGDSAAYFCASSPRQGESPTEAFFGQGTRLTVV.

The rearrangement links TRBV5-5 to TRBJ1-3; the D gene is possibly TRBD1 (5 bases). V lost 5 bases to trimming and J lost 3 bases, with 12 bases between them. Germline V lookup: CDR1 SGHKS, CDR2 YYEKEE (reference sequence). CDR3 length: 14 amino acids. The CDR3 region has the DNA TGTGCCAGCAGTTCCGGGACGAGTGGAAACACCATATATTTT. Amino acid sequence: CASSSGTSGNTIYF.

This sequence joins TRBV19 and TRBJ1-5, with TRBD1 identical over 7 bases. V trimming: 5 bases; J trimming: 2 bases; junction bases outside the gene matches: 9. This CDR3 has 16 residues. The germline CDR1 and CDR2 sequences are LNHDA and SQIVND (reference sequence). CDR3 nucleotides: TGTGCCAGTAGTCCTACTCCGGGACAGCGCAATCAGCCCCAGCATTTT. This sequence encodes CASSPTPGQRNQPQHF. Based on the CDR3 plus reference TRBV19 and TRBJ1-5, the full variable domain is DGGITQSPKYLFRKEGQNVTLSCEQNLNHDAMYWYRQDPGQGLRLIYYSQIVNDFQKGDIAEGYSVSREKKESFPLTVTSAQKNPTAFYLCASSPTPGQRNQPQHFGDGTRLSIL.

The rearrangement uses TRBV21-1 and TRBJ1-1. TRBV21-1 is annotated as a pseudogene. The CDR3 has 16 residues. The CDR3 region has the DNA TGTGCCAGCAGCAAACGAGGGGGGCGCGTGGCCACTGAAGCTTTCTTT. Translated: CASSKRGGRVATEAFF.

V gene TRBV6-1 combines with J gene TRBJ1-1, with 8 bases fitting TRBD1. The CDR3 extends over 15 amino acids. CDR1 is MNHNS and CDR2 is SASEGT in the germline V gene. The junction had 5 bases not matched to a gene; V was cut back by 3 bases and J by 2 bases. The CDR3 DNA follows: TGTGCCAGCAGTGACGTAGGACAGGGAAACACTGAAGCTTTCTTT. This gives the protein CASSDVGQGNTEAFF.

The V gene is TRBV11-2, the J gene TRBJ1-2; 8 bases fit TRBD1. Trimming removed 1 base from V and 3 bases from J; junction bases left unmatched: 10. The length of the CDR3 is 17 residues. Per germline, CDR1 SGHAT and CDR2 FQNNGV. Here the CDR3 reads CASSLGRGDRGYYGYTF. The CDR3 DNA reads TGTGCCAGCAGCTTAGGGAGGGGTGACAGGGGCTACTATGGCTACACCTTC. The full variable domain, completed using reference TRBV11-2 and TRBJ1-2, is EAGVAQSPRYKIIEKRQSVAFWCNPISGHATLYWYQQILGQGPKLLIQFQNNGVVDDSQLPKDRFSAERLKGVDSTLKIQPAKLEDSAVYLCASSLGRGDRGYYGYTFGSGTRLTVV.

The chain joins TRBV29-1 to TRBJ1-1; 8 bases are a match to TRBD1. V trimming: 3 bases; J trimming: 1 base; junction bases outside the gene matches: 4. Germline loops: CDR1 SQVTM, CDR2 ANQGSEA. CDR3 length: 14 residues. As DNA, the CDR3 is TGCAGCGTTGAGAAGACAGGGGCGAACACTGAAGCTTTCTTT. Amino acids: CSVEKTGANTEAFF. The full variable domain, its missing parts supplied by reference TRBV29-1 and TRBJ1-1, is SAVISQKPSRDICQRGTSLTIQCQVDSQVTMMFWYRQQPGQSLTLIATANQGSEATYESGFVIDKFPISRPNLTFSTLTVSNMSPEDSSIYLCSVEKTGANTEAFFGQGTRLTVV.

V usage is TRBV30 and J usage is TRBJ2-5; D is possibly TRBD1 or TRBD2 (5 bases each). This CDR3 region has 14 residues. Germline V CDR1 and CDR2: GTSNPN, SVGIG (reference sequence). Trimming pared 0 bases from V and 1 base from J, leaving 9 bases between. The CDR3 spells CAWSVHGGQETQYF. CDR3 bases: TGTGCCTGGAGTGTACATGGGGGCCAAGAGACCCAGTACTTC.

The rearrangement links TRBV9 to TRBJ1-6, with D hard to call. The CDR3 contains 15 residues. Germline CDR1 and CDR2: SGDLS and YYNGEE. V was cut by 0 bases and J by 7 bases, with 11 bases left in between. The CDR3 bases are TGTGCCAGCAGCGTAGATACAGTGTCGAATTCACCCCTCCACTTT. Translating gives CASSVDTVSNSPLHF.

Details on this clone: Relative to the germline gene, one junction end is altered; a read error may explain this. The chain is built from TRBV9 and TRBJ2-2, with D hard to call. The CDR3 totals 12 residues. CDR1 and CDR2 from the germline V gene are SGDLS and YYNGEE. The CDR3 DNA follows: TGTGCCAGCAGCCCCAACAACGGGGAGCTGTTTTTT. It is translated as CASSPNNGELFF.

This chain links TRBV3-1 (or the pseudogene TRBV3-2) with TRBJ1-5; a possible D gene is TRBD1 (6 bases). Germline V gene data show CDR1 as LGHDT and CDR2 as YNNKEL (reference sequence). The V and J ends lost 4 bases and 0 bases respectively, with 7 bases between them. The CDR3 runs to 14 residues. The CDR3 here is CASSPDSSNQPQHF. The CDR3 bases are TGTGCCAGCAGCCCGGACAGTAGCAATCAGCCCCAGCATTTT.

This sequence joins TRBV19 and TRBJ1-2; 7 nucleotides line up with TRBD1. Germline CDR1 is LNHDA and CDR2 is SQIVND (reference sequence). There are 14 residues in the CDR3. With 7 bases clipped from V and 2 bases from J, the junction kept 7 bases outside the gene matches. The CDR3 sequence: CASTPGRGNYGYTF. CDR3 in DNA: TGTGCCAGTACCCCCGGCAGGGGGAACTATGGCTACACCTTC.

This clone was recorded only once. The chain employs TRBV5-4 and TRBJ2-5; weak D call: TRBD1 (5 bases). Germline V gene lookup returns CDR1 SGHNT and CDR2 YYREEE (reference sequence). The CDR3 consists of 13 residues. V was shortened by 6 bases and J by 5 bases, with 14 bases between the two germline ends. CDR3 DNA sequence: TGTGCCAGCACGACCTTGCCAGGGGAGACCCAGTACTTC. Protein product: CASTTLPGETQYF.

This clone was found a few times. The chain links TRBV4-1 to TRBJ1-4; D may be TRBD1 (5 bases). The CDR3 length is 14 residues. Trimming pared 8 bases from V and 4 bases from J, leaving 14 bases between. CDR1 is MGHRA, CDR2 YSYEKL, per germline. DNA for the CDR3: TGCGCCAGCCAAAACCAGGGCCTTAATGAAAAACTGTTTTTT. Translation: CASQNQGLNEKLFF.

The chain combines TRBV18 with TRBJ2-5; D gene ambiguous. The germline CDR1 and CDR2 sequences are KGHSH and LQKENI. This CDR3 region has 13 residues. The V gene lost 2 bases and the J gene lost 7 bases, with 11 bases spanning the gap. The CDR3 DNA reads as TGTGCCAGCTCACCAGATAGGGTGGGGACCCAGTACTTC. Translation gives CASSPDRVGTQYF. Together with reference TRBV18 and TRBJ2-5, the CDR3 gives the full variable domain: NAGVMQNPRHLVRRRGQEARLRCSPMKGHSHVYWYRQLPEEGLKFMVYLQKENIIDESGMPKERFSAEFPKEGPSILRIQQVVRGDSAAYFCASSPDRVGTQYFGPGTRLLVL.

The gene calls are TRBV7-8 and TRBJ1-1, with a possible D match to TRBD1 (5 bases). The V gene's germline CDR1 is SGHVS and CDR2 FQNEAQ. This CDR3 is built from 13 residues. Trimming removed 4 bases from V and 2 bases from J, with 8 bases in between. This chain's CDR3 is CASSYTGNTEAFF. The CDR3, as DNA: TGTGCCAGCAGCTACACAGGTAACACTGAAGCTTTCTTT.

The J gene is TRBJ1-4, the V gene TRBV5-1; 7 bases fit TRBD1. The V gene's germline CDR1 is SGHRS and CDR2 YFSETQ. V lost 0 bases and J lost 7; bases outside the gene matches: 6. The CDR3 loop spans 15 amino acids. The CDR3 sequence: CASSLGSAGGEKLFF. The CDR3 nucleotides are TGCGCCAGCAGCTTGGGGTCGGCAGGGGGTGAAAAACTGTTTTTT.

The chain carries TRBV29-1 and TRBJ1-2, with D perhaps TRBD1 (6 bases). Germline assignment: CDR1 SQVTM and CDR2 ANQGSEA. The CDR3 is 14 residues long. Trimming cost V 2 bases and J 8 bases, with 18 bases left between them. The CDR3 DNA reads as TGCAGCGTTGAATCACCGGGACAAAGGCTCGGCTACACCTTC. This encodes CSVESPGQRLGYTF.

CDR3 sequence (DNA): TGTGCCAATCCGGGGGAGACCCAGTACTTC. This gives the protein CANPGETQYF. The chain employs TRBV5-8 and TRBJ2-5; TRBD2 might be the D (5 bases). Germline loops: CDR1 SGHTS, CDR2 YDEGEE. V was trimmed by 9 bases and J by 5 bases, leaving 8 bases between them. The CDR3 runs to 10 residues.

This sequence joins TRBV6-2 or TRBV6-3 and TRBJ1-5; 9 bases fit TRBD1. Trimming removed 0 bases from V and 7 bases from J; junction bases left unmatched: 4. The CDR3 length is 15 residues. Germline loops: CDR1 MNHEY, CDR2 SVGEGT. The CDR3 region is CASSYSQGAGQPQHF. CDR3 nucleotides: TGTGCCAGCAGTTACTCACAGGGGGCTGGGCAGCCCCAGCATTTT.

This clone was seen more than once but under ten times. V is TRBV5-5 and J is TRBJ2-3, with D possibly being TRBD1 (7 bases). The germline V gene encodes CDR1 SGHKS and CDR2 YYEKEE (reference sequence). The CDR3 extends over 15 amino acids. Trimming stripped 7 bases from V and 3 bases from J, with 18 bases between. The CDR3 protein is CASWRGDSGTDTQYF. CDR3 nucleotide sequence: TGTGCCAGCTGGAGGGGGGACAGTGGAACAGATACGCAGTATTTT.

This clone was observed a few times. This chain uses TRBV4-2 with TRBJ2-1; D unresolved. The CDR3 is 16 amino acids. CDR1 is LGHNA and CDR2 is YNFKEQ in the germline V gene. Trimming removed 0 bases at V and 0 bases at J, with 9 bases between. CDR3: CASSQEYVRSYNEQFF. The DNA of the CDR3 is TGTGCCAGCAGCCAAGAGTACGTCCGCTCCTACAATGAGCAGTTCTTC.

The chain couples TRBV12-5 to TRBJ2-1, with 7 bases fitting TRBD1. Germline values: CDR1 LGHNT, CDR2 FRNRAP. The ends lost 3 bases at V and 0 bases at J; junction bases unmatched: 2. This CDR3 has 15 residues. The CDR3 loop reads CASGFGTVSYNEQFF. CDR3 coding DNA: TGTGCTAGTGGTTTCGGGACAGTCTCCTACAATGAGCAGTTCTTC.

V is TRBV19 and J is TRBJ2-6; D ambiguous. Germline loops: CDR1 LNHDA, CDR2 SQIVND (reference sequence). The CDR3 length is 16 residues. V dropped 4 bases and J dropped 3 bases, with 13 bases sitting between them. The CDR3 DNA is TGTGCCAGTAGTAAGGCTTCAACGGTTGGGGCCAACGTCCTGACTTTC. Amino acid sequence: CASSKASTVGANVLTF.

V gene TRBV5-1 combines with J gene TRBJ2-1, with TRBD2 matching over 8 bases. Germline trimming cut 5 bases from V and 4 bases from J; bases unmatched to any gene: 5. Per germline, CDR1 SGHRS and CDR2 YFSETQ. This CDR3 comprises 14 residues. The chain's CDR3 is CASSALAGYNEQFF. CDR3 nucleotide sequence: TGCGCCAGCAGTGCCCTAGCGGGTTACAATGAGCAGTTCTTC.

This chain links TRBV6-5 with TRBJ1-1; no reliable D call. V shed 5 bases and J shed 0 bases, with 13 bases lying between them. The CDR3 length is 15 residues. Germline V lookup: CDR1 MNHEY, CDR2 SVGAGI. The CDR3, as DNA: TGTGCCAGCAGTCCCCGGACGGCTATGAACACTGAAGCTTTCTTT. It codes for CASSPRTAMNTEAFF.

V gene TRBV5-1 combines with J gene TRBJ2-2, with D unresolved. Trimming took off 2 bases at V and 7 bases at J, with 12 bases between the two ends. Germline V CDR1 and CDR2: SGHRS, YFSETQ. This CDR3 is 14 amino acids long. CDR3 DNA: TGCGCCAGCAGCTTAAGGGTTATAGACGGGGAGCTGTTTTTT. It translates to CASSLRVIDGELFF.

The rearrangement links TRBV12-5 to TRBJ2-5, with D possibly being TRBD2 (5 bases). From germline, CDR1 is LGHNT and CDR2 FRNRAP. CDR3 length: 16 residues. The germline V and J ends were trimmed by 1 base and 5 bases, with 17 bases remaining between them. DNA for the CDR3: TGTGCTAGTGGTTTGGGGGAGTTAGCGCAAATCGAGACCCAGTACTTC. It encodes CASGLGELAQIETQYF.